This T cell receptor (beta chain) was captured in a study of blood T cell repertoires in COVID-19. Study-level background: The study drew acute and convalescent COVID-19 samples from the United States, Italy and Spain. From T cells, B-cell-depleted T cells, or PBMCs came the material, which was cDNA or gDNA.

The length of the CDR3 is 14 residues. Trimming pared 4 bases from V and 1 base from J, leaving 8 bases between. CDR1 is SNHLY, CDR2 FYNNEI, per germline. Authors' analysis steps: Amplification with reference gene primers provided the estimates of nucleated cell counts. Clones were sequenced by immunoSEQ multiplex PCR, and TCRdb holds only the in-frame ones, with some missing. That table gives V, J and clone size, and the DNA gave D and trimming. Of roughly 200,000 clones listed, 80% to 90% are singletons. Input material: peripheral blood. The chain employs TRBV2 and TRBJ1-5; D is unresolved. This sequence was found in a human donor with active or convalescent COVID-19. The donor label of this sample is uncertain. The CDR3 DNA is TGTGCCAGCAGTGGAGGAGAGAGCAATCAGCCCCAGCATTTT. Amino acids: CASSGGESNQPQHF. The whole variable domain, filled in from reference TRBV2 and TRBJ1-5, reads EPEVTQTPSHQVTQMGQEVILRCVPISNHLYFYWYRQILGQKVEFLVSFYNNEISEKSEIFDDQFSVERPDGSNFTLKIRSTKLEDSAMYFCASSGGESNQPQHFGDGTRLSIL.